This T cell receptor beta chain stems from a study of blood T cell repertoires in COVID-19. Turning to the study itself: Specimens from acute and convalescent COVID-19 originated in the United States, Italy and Spain. From T cells, B-cell-depleted T cells, or PBMCs came the material, which was cDNA or gDNA.

The germline V gene encodes CDR1 MNHEY and CDR2 SVGEGT. Trimming removed 1 base from V and 4 bases from J; junction bases left unmatched: 8. This CDR3 spans 17 amino acids. In the authors' methods: Nucleated cell counts were estimated from reference gene primer amplification. The data were produced by immunoSEQ multiplex PCR, yet TCRdb's version contains in-frame clones alone and is incomplete. The V and J calls and clone size are taken from that table; D and trimming were inferred from the DNA. This sample carries around 70,000 clones, more than 90% of them seen once, and the ten largest clones take approximately 1.6%.

The sequence was obtained from a man aged 45-65 years with acute or convalescent COVID-19. The gene calls are TRBV6-2 or TRBV6-3 and TRBJ2-1, with 9 positions matching TRBD2. What was sequenced was peripheral blood. In DNA form, the CDR3 reads TGTGCCAGCAGTTACTTAGCGGGGGCCGCCATTTACAATGAGCAGTTCTTC. This sequence encodes CASSYLAGAAIYNEQFF.